This T cell receptor beta chain was profiled in a study of T-cell reconstitution after alpha-beta-depleted transplantation in children (dated by TCRdb to 2015 to 2016). In terms of the full investigation: Using TCR repertoire profiling, the study followed T-cell immune reconstitution in a quantitative way in children after TCRalphabeta/CD19-depleted allogeneic hematopoietic cell transplantation. The full study reports these points: In some patients, the high TCRbeta diversity seen at day 60 was put down to recipient T cells and intrathymic progenitors that had survived conditioning. About two months after transplant, the apparently early recovery of alphabetaT-cell counts reportedly depended on just several hundred clones that had expanded rapidly and came from non-depleted graft cells. The frequencies of hyperexpanded clones fell over the following months, and after one year, T-cell counts and TCRbeta diversity were mostly attributed to newly produced T cells.

This specimen's treatment or condition label, interpreted: allogeneic hematopoietic cell transplantation with graft depleted of TCRalphabeta T cells and CD19 B cells. Transplant recipients were children who received TCRalphabeta/CD19-depleted allogeneic hematopoietic cell grafts. The library was prepared using PCR. Data came from an Illumina HiSeq 2500. Molecular barcoding was employed in the preparation of TCR libraries, with unique molecular identifiers being used to normalize TCRbeta repertoire quantification. TCRdb reanalyzed the raw reads on its own, using fastp at Q25 for trimming and MiXCR for clone calling, and kept in-frame beta chains. Every distinct CDR3 protein forms one entry, paired with its most common genes and DNA. In this sample the table shows about 250,000 distinct CDR3 sequences, around 25% of which occur a single time. More than 4.5% of the sample rests with the top ten. This clonotype has a count of ten or more. What this receptor recognizes is not known. Nothing much larger sits one base from this clone, and base qualities are not available.

The specimen comprised PBMCs, mostly from graft donor cells, sampled 360 days after TCRalphabeta/CD19-depleted stem cell transplant. This receptor was identified in a female patient aged 2 to 10 who had a stem cell transplant for congenital amegakaryocytic thrombocytopenia, so the T cells may come from the graft donor.

For the CDR3, the sequence is CASSFGGYTEAFF. At the DNA level, the sequence is TGTGCCAGCAGTTTTGGGGGGTACACTGAAGCTTTCTTT. The rearrangement combines TRBV12-3 or TRBV12-4 with TRBJ1-1; TRBD1 is a weak D gene call, 5 bases matching. The trim is 3 bases for V and 3 bases for J, with a gap of 8 bases between the germline ends. The CDR3 holds 13 amino acids from the cysteine to the phenylalanine. Only the CDR3 region is kept as DNA, spanning 39 bases read in frame from base 1.